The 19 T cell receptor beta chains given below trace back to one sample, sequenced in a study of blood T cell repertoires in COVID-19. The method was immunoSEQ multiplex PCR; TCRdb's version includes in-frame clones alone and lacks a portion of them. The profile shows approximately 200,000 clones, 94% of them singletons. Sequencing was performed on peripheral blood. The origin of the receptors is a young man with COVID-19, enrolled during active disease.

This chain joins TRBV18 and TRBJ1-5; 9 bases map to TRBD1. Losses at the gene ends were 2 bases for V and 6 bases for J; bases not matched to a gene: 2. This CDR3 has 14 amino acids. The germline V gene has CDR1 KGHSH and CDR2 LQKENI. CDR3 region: CASSPETGGQPQHF. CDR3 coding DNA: TGTGCCAGCTCACCAGAGACAGGGGGTCAGCCCCAGCATTTT.

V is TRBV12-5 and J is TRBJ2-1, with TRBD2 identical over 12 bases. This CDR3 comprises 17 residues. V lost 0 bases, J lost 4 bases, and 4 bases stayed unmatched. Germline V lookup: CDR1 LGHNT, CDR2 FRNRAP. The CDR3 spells CASGLVLAGGLYNEQFF. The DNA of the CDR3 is TGTGCTAGTGGTTTGGTGCTAGCGGGGGGGCTGTACAATGAGCAGTTCTTC.

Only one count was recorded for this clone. DNA for the CDR3: TGTGCCAGCAGTGAAGCCTCGAGGAGCGAGCAGTACTTC. Translation gives CASSEASRSEQYF. The chain combines TRBV6-1 with TRBJ2-7; D unresolved. Between the trimmed V and J ends, which lost 0 bases and 6 bases, there was a span of 9 bases. From germline, CDR1 is MNHNS and CDR2 SASEGT. CDR3 length: 13 amino acids.

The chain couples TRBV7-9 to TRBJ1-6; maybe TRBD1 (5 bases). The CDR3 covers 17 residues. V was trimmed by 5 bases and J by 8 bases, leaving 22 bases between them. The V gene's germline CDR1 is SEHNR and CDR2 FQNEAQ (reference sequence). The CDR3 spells CASSRDLGGDIHSPLHF. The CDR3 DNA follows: TGTGCCAGCAGCCGCGACTTGGGGGGAGATATTCATTCACCCCTCCACTTT.

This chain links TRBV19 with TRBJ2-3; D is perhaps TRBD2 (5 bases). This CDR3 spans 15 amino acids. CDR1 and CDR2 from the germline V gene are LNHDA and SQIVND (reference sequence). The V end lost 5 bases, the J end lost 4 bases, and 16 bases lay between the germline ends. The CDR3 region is CASSSPGIRADTQYF. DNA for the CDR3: TGTGCCAGTAGTTCCCCGGGGATTAGGGCAGATACGCAGTATTTT.

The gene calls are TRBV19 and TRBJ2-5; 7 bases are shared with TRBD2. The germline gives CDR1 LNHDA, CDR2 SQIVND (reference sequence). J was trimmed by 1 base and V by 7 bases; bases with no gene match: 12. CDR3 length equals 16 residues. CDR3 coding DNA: TGTGCCAGTATGGACTCTAGGCGGGGGACCCAAGAGACCCAGTACTTC. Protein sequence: CASMDSRRGTQETQYF.

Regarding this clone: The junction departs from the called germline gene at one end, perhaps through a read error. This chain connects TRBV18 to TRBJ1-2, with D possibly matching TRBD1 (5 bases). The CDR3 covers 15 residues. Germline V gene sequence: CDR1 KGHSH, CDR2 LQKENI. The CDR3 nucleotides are TGTGCCAGCTCACCGGAGTCTCAGGGCGCCTATAGCTACACCTTC. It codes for CASSPESQGAYSYTF. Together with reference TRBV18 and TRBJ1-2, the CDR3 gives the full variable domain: NAGVMQNPRHLVRRRGQEARLRCSPMKGHSHVYWYRQLPEEGLKFMVYLQKENIIDESGMPKERFSAEFPKEGPSILRIQQVVRGDSAAYFCASSPESQGAYSYTFGSGTRLTVV.

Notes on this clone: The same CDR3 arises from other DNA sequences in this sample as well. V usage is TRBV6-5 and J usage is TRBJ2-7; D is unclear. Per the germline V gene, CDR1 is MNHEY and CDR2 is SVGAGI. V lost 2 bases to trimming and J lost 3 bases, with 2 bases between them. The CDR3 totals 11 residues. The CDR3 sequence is CASSYLYEQYF. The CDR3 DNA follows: TGTGCCAGCAGTTACCTCTACGAGCAGTACTTC.

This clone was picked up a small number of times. CDR3 sequence: CASSEAAGTGTTFF. For the CDR3, the DNA is TGTGCCAGCAGTGAAGCGGCCGGGACAGGGACAACTTTCTTT. J is TRBJ1-1 and V is TRBV6-1; TRBD1 matches 9 bases. The CDR3 is made up of 14 amino acids. The V and J ends lost 0 bases and 12 bases, in that order; junction bases with no gene match: 8. Germline V gives CDR1 MNHNS, CDR2 SASEGT.

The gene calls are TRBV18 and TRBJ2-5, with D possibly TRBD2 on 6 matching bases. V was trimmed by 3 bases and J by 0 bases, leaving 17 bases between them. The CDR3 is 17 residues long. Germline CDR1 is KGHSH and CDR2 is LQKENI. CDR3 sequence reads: CASSPGRGGSYQETQYF. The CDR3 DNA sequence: TGTGCCAGCTCACCCGGTCGGGGAGGATCGTACCAAGAGACCCAGTACTTC.

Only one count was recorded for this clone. The CDR3 is CASSHGLGEWSSETQYF. DNA for the CDR3: TGTGCCAGCAGCCACGGTTTAGGGGAATGGTCTTCGGAGACCCAGTACTTC. The rearrangement joins TRBV4-2 to TRBJ2-5; D may be TRBD1 (5 bases). CDR3 length: 17 amino acids. Looked up from germline, CDR1 is LGHNA and CDR2 is YNFKEQ. V was trimmed by 3 bases and J by 5 bases, leaving 22 bases between them.

The CDR3 loop is CASARSPAIPNYGYTF. The CDR3 DNA reads as TGTGCCTCCGCGCGATCCCCTGCGATCCCGAACTATGGCTACACCTTC. The chain combines TRBV19 with TRBJ1-2; the D is unclear. Germline assignment: CDR1 LNHDA and CDR2 SQIVND (reference sequence). This CDR3 is 16 amino acids long. V was cut by 11 bases and J by 2 bases, with 24 bases left in between. Complete variable domain (other parts from reference TRBV19 and TRBJ1-2): DGGITQSPKYLFRKEGQNVTLSCEQNLNHDAMYWYRQDPGQGLRLIYYSQIVNDFQKGDIAEGYSVSREKKESFPLTVTSAQKNPTAFYLCASARSPAIPNYGYTFGSGTRLTVV.

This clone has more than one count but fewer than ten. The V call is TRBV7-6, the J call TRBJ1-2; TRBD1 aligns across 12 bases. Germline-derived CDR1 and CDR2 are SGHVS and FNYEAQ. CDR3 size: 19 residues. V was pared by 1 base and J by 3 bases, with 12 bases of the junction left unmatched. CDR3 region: CASSLGIGTGGIMDYGYTF. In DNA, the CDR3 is TGTGCCAGCAGCTTAGGAATTGGGACAGGGGGCATTATGGACTATGGCTACACCTTC.

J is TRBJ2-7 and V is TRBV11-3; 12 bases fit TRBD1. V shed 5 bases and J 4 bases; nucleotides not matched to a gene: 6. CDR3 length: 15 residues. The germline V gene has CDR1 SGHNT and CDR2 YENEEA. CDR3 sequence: CASSTGTGGLYEQYF. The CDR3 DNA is TGTGCCAGCAGCACAGGGACAGGGGGCCTTTACGAGCAGTACTTC.

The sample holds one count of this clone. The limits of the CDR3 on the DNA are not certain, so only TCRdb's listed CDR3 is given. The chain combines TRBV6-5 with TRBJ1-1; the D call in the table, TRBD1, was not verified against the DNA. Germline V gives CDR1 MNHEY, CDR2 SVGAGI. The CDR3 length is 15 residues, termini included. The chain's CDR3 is CASSSSTGGSTEAFF.

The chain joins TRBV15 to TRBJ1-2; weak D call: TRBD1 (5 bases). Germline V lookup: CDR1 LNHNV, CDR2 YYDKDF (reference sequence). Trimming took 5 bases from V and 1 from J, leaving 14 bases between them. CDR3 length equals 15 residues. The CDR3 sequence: CATSSPGQGNYGYTF. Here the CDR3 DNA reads TGTGCCACCAGCTCGCCCGGGCAGGGTAACTATGGCTACACCTTC.

DNA of the CDR3: TGTGCCAGCAGCCAAGATCACAGGGACGAGCAGTACTTC. It specifies CASSQDHRDEQYF. The chain is built from TRBV4-2 and TRBJ2-7, with D tentatively TRBD1 (6 bases). CDR3 size: 13 residues. The V gene's germline CDR1 is LGHNA and CDR2 YNFKEQ. The ends were cut back, 0 bases at V and 5 bases at J, with 8 bases in the middle.

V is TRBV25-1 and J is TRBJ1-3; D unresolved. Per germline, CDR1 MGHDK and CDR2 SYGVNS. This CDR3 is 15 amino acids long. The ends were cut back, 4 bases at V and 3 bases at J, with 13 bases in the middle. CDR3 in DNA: TGTGCCAGCAGTGTGGCCGGGGTATATGGAAACACCATATATTTT. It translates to CASSVAGVYGNTIYF.

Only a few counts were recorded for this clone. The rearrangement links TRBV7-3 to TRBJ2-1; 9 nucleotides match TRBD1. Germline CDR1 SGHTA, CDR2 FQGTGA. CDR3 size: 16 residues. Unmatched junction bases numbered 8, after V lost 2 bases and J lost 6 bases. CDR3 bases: TGTGCCAGCAGCTTAGGATGGACAGGGGCAGGCAATGAGCAGTTCTTC. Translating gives CASSLGWTGAGNEQFF.